Described below is a single T cell receptor beta chain sequence and its context. Antigen specificity is unknown. This specimen belongs to a study of T cells after yellow fever vaccination. Study context: Libraries from low-cell-number fractions were prepared with the SMART-Seq v4 Ultra Low Input RNA kit.

Whole-study findings and limits: Reappearance after the booster was observed for most primary-vaccination clones (about 97% CD4, approximately 90% CD8). The CD4 and CD8 compartments had a small share of their clonotypes in common.

Per germline, CDR1 ENHRY and CDR2 SYGVKD. CDR3 size: 15 residues. Trimming cost V 2 bases and J 3 bases, with 13 bases left between them. Researchers made TCR cDNA using 5'RACE template switching, and this step added a universal primer site and UMIs. TCRdb fed the 5' RACE reads into MiXCR, producing one record per CDR3 protein. The sample lists some 390,000 distinct CDR3 sequences; roughly a sixth were seen once. V and J are TRBV10-3 and TRBJ2-5, with D perhaps TRBD1 or TRBD2 (6 bases each). The sequencing used PBMCs, collected before the yellow fever booster vaccination. The TCR was taken from a man between 18 and 35 years old who received the YFV17D yellow fever vaccine. The CDR3 DNA follows: TGTGCCATCAGTGAGCGGGGGCCCACGGAAGAGACCCAGTACTTC. Translation: CAISERGPTEETQYF.